The clone carrying this T cell receptor (beta chain) was seen more than once but under ten times. The record originates from a study of blood T cells in healthy people across ages. Per the germline V gene, CDR1 is SGHDN and CDR2 is FVKESK. Unmatched junction bases numbered 6, after V lost 0 bases and J lost 7 bases. The CDR3 is 16 amino acids. It was with a sample-barcoded 5' primer and a J-beta primer mix that a second PCR of roughly 7 to 11 cycles was run. Each of the samples gave a minimum of 2.5 million paired-end reads that contained CDR3. TCRdb fed the 5' RACE reads into MiXCR, producing one record per CDR3 protein. The sample records under 2,000,000 distinct CDR3 sequences, less than 50% being singletons.

Specimen: blood. The origin of this receptor is a woman aged 40 to 49 in good health. The gene calls are TRBV14 and TRBJ1-2; 12 positions match TRBD1. CDR3 region: CASSQDPGQGAFGYTF. CDR3 in DNA: TGTGCCAGCAGCCAAGATCCGGGACAGGGGGCTTTTGGCTACACCTTC.